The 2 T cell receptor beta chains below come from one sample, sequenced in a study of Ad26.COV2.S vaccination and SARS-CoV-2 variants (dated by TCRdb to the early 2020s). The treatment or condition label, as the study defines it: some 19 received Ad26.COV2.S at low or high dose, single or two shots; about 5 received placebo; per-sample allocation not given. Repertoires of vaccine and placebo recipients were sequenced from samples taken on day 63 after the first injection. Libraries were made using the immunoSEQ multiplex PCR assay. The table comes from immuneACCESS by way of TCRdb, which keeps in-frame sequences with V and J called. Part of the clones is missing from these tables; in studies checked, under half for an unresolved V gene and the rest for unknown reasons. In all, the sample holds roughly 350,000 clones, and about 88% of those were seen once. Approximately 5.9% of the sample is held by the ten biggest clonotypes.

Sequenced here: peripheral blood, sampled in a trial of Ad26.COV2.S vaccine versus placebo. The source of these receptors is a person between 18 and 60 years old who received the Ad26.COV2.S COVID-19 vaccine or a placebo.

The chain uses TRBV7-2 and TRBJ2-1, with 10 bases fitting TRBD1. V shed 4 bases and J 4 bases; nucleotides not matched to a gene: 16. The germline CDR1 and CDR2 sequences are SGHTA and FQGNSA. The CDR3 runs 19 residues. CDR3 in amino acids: CASSSPGQGYIGEYNEQFF. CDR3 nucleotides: TGTGCCAGCAGCTCACCGGGACAGGGGTACATCGGTGAGTACAATGAGCAGTTCTTC.

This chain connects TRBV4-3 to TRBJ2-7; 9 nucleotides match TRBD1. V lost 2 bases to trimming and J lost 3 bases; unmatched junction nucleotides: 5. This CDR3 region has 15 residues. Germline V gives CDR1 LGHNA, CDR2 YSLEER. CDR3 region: CASSQSGTGYYEQYF. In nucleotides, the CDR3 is TGCGCCAGCAGCCAATCCGGGACAGGGTACTACGAGCAGTACTTC.